The clone carrying this T cell receptor beta chain was counted once. What it binds is not known. V dropped 6 bases and J dropped 3 bases, with 12 bases sitting between them. CDR1 and CDR2 (germline): MNHEY, SVGAGI. This CDR3 contains 13 residues. This record belongs to a study of T cell responses to AZD1222 COVID-19 vaccine. Points from the study as a whole: Once two AZD1222 doses were given, Spike-specific TCR breadth and depth went up. Clonal diversity was possibly underestimated; the donors were predominantly white British and more often female. Scientists sampled the repertoires only once the peak T cell response had passed. Of spike-specific TCRs, nearly half reportedly target regions left unmutated in variants.

Using immunoSEQ multiplex PCR, the repertoire was profiled, and TCRdb retains in-frame clones only, with some absent. The table shows 150,000 or so clones, with 86% occurring only once. The source was peripheral blood, collected on day 0 of MenACWY control vaccination. The TCR originated in an adult in good health. This chain links TRBV6-5 with TRBJ2-7; no clear D. This CDR3 reads CASSPPAVYEQYF. CDR3 nucleotide sequence: TGTGCCAGCAGCCCCCCGGCAGTCTACGAGCAGTACTTC.